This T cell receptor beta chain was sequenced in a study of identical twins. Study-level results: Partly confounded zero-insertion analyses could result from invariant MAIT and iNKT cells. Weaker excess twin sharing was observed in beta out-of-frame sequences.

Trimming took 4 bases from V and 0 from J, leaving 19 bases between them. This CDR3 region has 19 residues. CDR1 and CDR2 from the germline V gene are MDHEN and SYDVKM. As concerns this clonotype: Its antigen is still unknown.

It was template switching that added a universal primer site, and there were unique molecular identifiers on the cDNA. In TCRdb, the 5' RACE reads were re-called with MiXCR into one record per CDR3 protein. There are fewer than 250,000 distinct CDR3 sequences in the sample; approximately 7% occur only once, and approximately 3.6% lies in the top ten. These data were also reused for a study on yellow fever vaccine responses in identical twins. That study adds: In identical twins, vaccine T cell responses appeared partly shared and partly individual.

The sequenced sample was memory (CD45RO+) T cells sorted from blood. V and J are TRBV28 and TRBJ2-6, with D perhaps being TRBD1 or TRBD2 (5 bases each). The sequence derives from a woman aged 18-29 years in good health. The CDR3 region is CASSSPRAGTFSGANVLTF. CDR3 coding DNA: TGTGCCAGCAGTTCCCCCCGGGCAGGGACCTTCTCTGGGGCCAACGTCCTGACTTTC.